The rows below give T cell receptor beta chains drawn from one sample of a study of T cell responses to AZD1222 COVID-19 vaccine. Data came from immunoSEQ multiplex PCR; TCRdb stores just in-frame clones and leaves some out. This sample has some 100,000 clones, with around 89% found just once. The input for sequencing was peripheral blood, taken 28 days after the second AZD1222 dose. The origin of the receptors is an adult who received the AZD1222 COVID-19 vaccine. CDR3s include the opening cysteine and the closing phenylalanine or tryptophan. A D gene is named only where the DNA matches it firmly. The size entry is marked missing in some rows and otherwise reads once, few, many or a size class.

D gene | J gene | V gene | clone size | CDR3 DNA | CDR3 protein
TRBD2 | TRBJ2-1 | TRBV9 | - | TGTGCCAGCAGCGTGGGACTAGCGGGGGGGCTGGAGCAGTTCTTC | CASSVGLAGGLEQFF
TRBD2 | TRBJ2-1 | TRBV25-1 | once | TGTGCCAGCAGTGAATGGTGGCGGGAGGGTTTGACCAATGAGCAGTTCTTC | CASSEWWREGLTNEQFF
- | TRBJ1-4 | TRBV12-3/TRBV12-4 | - | TGTGCCAGCAGTTTAGGTGAAAAACTGTTTTTT | CASSLGEKLFF
TRBD1 | TRBJ2-1 | TRBV18 | - | TGTGCCAGCTCAACGGGACAGATCTCCTACAATGAGCAGTTCTTC | CASSTGQISYNEQFF
- | TRBJ1-1 | TRBV29-1 | - | TGCAGCGTTGAAGCACGGGGGGGTGGGAACACTGAAGCTTTCTTT | CSVEARGGGNTEAFF
TRBD1 | TRBJ2-5 | TRBV3-1/TRBV3-2 | once | TGTGCCAGCAGTGGACAGGGGAGAGAGACCCAGTACTTC | CASSGQGRETQYF
- | TRBJ1-4 | TRBV9 | few | TGTGCCAGCAGCGTAGGGGGGAGCGCTGGTAATGAAAAACTGTTTTTT | CASSVGGSAGNEKLFF
- | TRBJ1-2 | TRBV12-3/TRBV12-4 | few | TGTGCCAGCAGTTTTGGCGCCTATGGCTACACCTTC | CASSFGAYGYTF
- | TRBJ1-5 | TRBV5-6 | - | TGTGCCAGCGAGCAGGGGAATGGCAATCAGCCCCAGCATTTT | CASEQGNGNQPQHF
- | TRBJ2-2 | TRBV24-1 | - | TGTGCCACCAGTCTTCGAAACACCGGGGAGCTGTTTTTT | CATSLRNTGELFF
- | TRBJ2-1 | TRBV25-1 | - | TGTGCCAGCAGCGGACAGTACTCCTACAATGAGCAGTTCTTC | CASSGQYSYNEQFF
- | TRBJ2-7 | TRBV6-5 | - | TGTGCCAGCATCCCGACTTGGGGCTACGAGCAGTACTTC | CASIPTWGYEQYF
- | TRBJ1-1 | TRBV6-1 | - | TGTGCCAGCAGTGAAACAGGGTCCGGGACTGAAGCTTTCTTT | CASSETGSGTEAFF
- | TRBJ1-4 | TRBV5-1 | - | TGCGCCAGCAGCTTGTATCCGCCCCCCAATGAAAAACTGTTTTTT | CASSLYPPPNEKLFF
- | TRBJ2-2 | TRBV5-6 | - | TGTGCCAGCAGCCGAAGAACCGGGGAGCTGTTTTTT | CASSRRTGELFF
- | TRBJ1-5 | TRBV19 | - | TGTGCCAGTAGTGCTCAAAGCCAGCCCCAGCATTTT | CASSAQSQPQHF
- | TRBJ1-4 | TRBV5-4 | - | TGTGCCAGCAGCTTGTGGCCCGAGGGGCGGGATGAAAAACTGTTTTTT | CASSLWPEGRDEKLFF
TRBD2 | TRBJ2-5 | TRBV5-4 | once | TGTGCCAGCAGTATCGGACTAGCGGAAGAGACCCAGTACTTC | CASSIGLAEETQYF
TRBD1 | TRBJ1-1 | TRBV18 | - | TGTGCCAGCTCTCCGGGACAGGGGATGGCTGAAGCTTTCTTT | CASSPGQGMAEAFF
- | TRBJ1-6 | TRBV6-5 | - | TGTGCCAGCAGGATACAACAGGGTTGGAATTCACCCCTCCACTTT | CASRIQQGWNSPLHF
- | TRBJ2-7 | TRBV19 | - | TGTGCCAGTAGTATTTACGGGGGATACGAGCAGTACTTC | CASSIYGGYEQYF
- | TRBJ2-7 | TRBV9 | - | TGTGCCAGCAGCGTAGTCGACGCCTCCTACGAGCAGTACTTC | CASSVVDASYEQYF
- | TRBJ2-1 | TRBV19 | - | TGTGCCAGTAGTATAGGGGTCGGGGGTGAGCAGTTCTTC | CASSIGVGGEQFF
- | TRBJ1-5 | TRBV25-1 | - | TGTGCCAGCAGTGAATTCGAGACTGTAAAGCCCCAGCATTTT | CASSEFETVKPQHF
- | TRBJ1-5 | TRBV3-1/TRBV3-2 | - | TGTGCCAGCAGCCAAGGGGGCGGGGGGGCGCCCAGTCAGCCCCAGCATTTT | CASSQGGGGAPSQPQHF
- | TRBJ1-4 | TRBV2 | few | TGTGCCAGCCGGGCTTGGGCCACGGGCGGCGTAAAACTGTTTTTT | CASRAWATGGVKLFF
TRBD2 | TRBJ2-1 | TRBV18 | - | TGTGCCAGCTCACTATCTCCGATAGCGGGGATGGGCTACGAGCAGTTCTTC | CASSLSPIAGMGYEQFF
- | TRBJ1-5 | TRBV19 | - | TGTGCCAGCGCAGGGGTCCCCCATCAGCCCCAGCATTTT | CASAGVPHQPQHF
- | TRBJ1-2 | TRBV28 | - | TGTGCCAGCAGTTTTCCCGACAGACTTAACTATGGCTACACCTTC | CASSFPDRLNYGYTF
- | TRBJ1-1 | TRBV1 | - | TGCACCAGCAGCCCCCATGAGGGGGAGACTGAAGCTTTCTTT | CTSSPHEGETEAFF
TRBD1 | TRBJ1-2 | TRBV6-5 | - | TGTGCCAGCAGTCAGGACAGGGCTAACTATGGCTACACCTTC | CASSQDRANYGYTF
- | TRBJ2-6 | TRBV28 | - | TGTGCCAGCAGTCGAATAGGGGCAAGCTCTGGGGCCAACGTCCTGACTTTC | CASSRIGASSGANVLTF
TRBD2 | TRBJ2-3 | TRBV7-9 | - | TGTGCCAGCAGCTCCATAGCGGGGGTCACAGATACGCAGTATTTT | CASSSIAGVTDTQYF
- | TRBJ1-4 | TRBV27 | once | TGTGCCAGCAGCCATCCCGGGGAAAAACTGTTTTTT | CASSHPGEKLFF
TRBD1 | TRBJ2-2 | TRBV2 | - | TGTGCCAGCTCCTCGGACAGGGGTTTCATCGGGGAGCTGTTTTTT | CASSSDRGFIGELFF
- | TRBJ2-2 | TRBV2 | few | TGTGCCAGCTTTTTTCGGTTAGGGATTCCCGGGGAGCTGTTTTTT | CASFFRLGIPGELFF
TRBD1 | TRBJ1-6 | TRBV4-1 | - | TGCGCCAGCAGCCTGGGACAGGGCTCCCCTCCCCTCCACTTT | CASSLGQGSPPLHF
- | TRBJ2-7 | TRBV27 | once | TGTGCCAGCAGTTTATCGGACAACTACGAGCAGTACTTC | CASSLSDNYEQYF
- | TRBJ2-7 | TRBV27 | - | TGTGCCAGCAGTTTAAACCCCGGGCCAGGGCAGTACTTC | CASSLNPGPGQYF
- | TRBJ1-3 | TRBV5-6 | - | TGTGCCAGCAGCTTGGGAGACAGCCTAAACACCATATATTTT | CASSLGDSLNTIYF
- | TRBJ2-3 | TRBV27 | - | TGTGCCAGCAGTTTATTGGGGGCCTACACAGATACGCAGTATTTT | CASSLLGAYTDTQYF
- | TRBJ2-1 | TRBV12-3/TRBV12-4 | few | TGTGCCAGCACCCAAGGACAGAACAATGAGCAGTTCTTC | CASTQGQNNEQFF
TRBD1 | TRBJ2-4 | TRBV19 | - | TGTGCCAGTAAGGACAGGGAACGCAAAAACATTCAGTACTTC | CASKDRERKNIQYF
TRBD1 | TRBJ2-7 | TRBV30 | - | TGTGCCTGGAGTGACCTCGACAGGGGCTACGAGCAGTACTTC | CAWSDLDRGYEQYF
- | TRBJ2-7 | TRBV29-1 | - | TGCAGCGTTGTCCCAGTAGCCTCCTACGAGCAGTACTTC | CSVVPVASYEQYF
- | TRBJ1-1 | TRBV6-5 | few | TGTGCCAGCGGGCTTATGAACACTGAAGCTTTCTTT | CASGLMNTEAFF
- | TRBJ2-7 | TRBV6-5 | - | TGTGCCAGCAGTCCGAGGGCTTCCGAGCAGTACTTC | CASSPRASEQYF
- | TRBJ1-5 | TRBV4-1 | - | TGCGCCAGCAGCCCCAGGGAGGGCAATCAGCCCCAGCATTTT | CASSPREGNQPQHF
TRBD1 | TRBJ2-7 | TRBV28 | - | TGTGCCAGCCGGGACAGGGGAAGGTACGAGCAGTACTTC | CASRDRGRYEQYF
- | TRBJ1-5 | TRBV28 | - | TGTGCCAGCAGAGAAAGGTGGAATCAGCCCCAGCATTTT | CASRERWNQPQHF
TRBD1 | TRBJ1-2 | TRBV19 | - | TGTGCCAGTAGTCCCCGACAGGGGGCTTTGGTTCATGGCTACACCTTC | CASSPRQGALVHGYTF
TRBD1 | TRBJ1-2 | TRBV7-9 | - | TGTGCCAGCAGCTCCTTAAGTAGAGGGGGCGCCAGCTACACCTTC | CASSSLSRGGASYTF
TRBD2 | TRBJ2-7 | TRBV28 | - | TGTGCCAGCAGTTCGCGGGCTCTAGCGGGAGTCTGCGAGCAGTACTTC | CASSSRALAGVCEQYF
- | TRBJ2-7 | TRBV19 | - | TGTGCCAGTAGCCAATGGTCGGGGTACGAGCAGTACTTC | CASSQWSGYEQYF